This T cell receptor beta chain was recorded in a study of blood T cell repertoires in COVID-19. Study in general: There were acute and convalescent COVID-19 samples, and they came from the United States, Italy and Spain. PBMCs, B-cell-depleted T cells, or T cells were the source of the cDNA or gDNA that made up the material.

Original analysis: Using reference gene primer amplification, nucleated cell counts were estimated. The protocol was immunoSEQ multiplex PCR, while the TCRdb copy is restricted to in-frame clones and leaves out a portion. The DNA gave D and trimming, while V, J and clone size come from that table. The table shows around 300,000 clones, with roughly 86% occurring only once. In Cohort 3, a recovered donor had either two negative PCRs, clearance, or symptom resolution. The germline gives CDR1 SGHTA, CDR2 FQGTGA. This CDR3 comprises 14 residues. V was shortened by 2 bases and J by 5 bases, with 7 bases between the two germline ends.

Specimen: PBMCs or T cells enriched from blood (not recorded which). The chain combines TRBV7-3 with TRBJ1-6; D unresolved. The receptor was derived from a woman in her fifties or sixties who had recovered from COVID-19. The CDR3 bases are TGTGCCAGCAGCTTATCTTACAATAATTCACCCCTCCACTTT. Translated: CASSLSYNNSPLHF.